Reported below is one TCR beta chain. What it binds is not known. The sample comes from a study of T cell responses to AZD1222 COVID-19 vaccine. Study findings and constraints: Mostly white British, mostly female donors; authors suggested clonal diversity may be underestimated. The number of AZD1222 recipients seropositive at baseline was only five to seven.

Some clones are missing from TCRdb's copy, which holds only in-frame ones; the method was immunoSEQ multiplex PCR. The sample lists around 100,000 clones, approximately 88% occurring once. V lost 3 bases to trimming and J lost 4 bases, with 18 bases between them. This CDR3 is 16 amino acids long. Germline V gene lookup returns CDR1 MGHRA and CDR2 YSYEKL. The receptor was isolated from an adult who received the AZD1222 COVID-19 vaccine. This sample comprised peripheral blood, obtained 28 days after the second AZD1222 dose. The chain has TRBV4-1 and TRBJ1-1, with D possibly being TRBD1 (6 bases). The CDR3 region is CASSQTGTLGATEAFF. In DNA, the CDR3 is TGCGCCAGCAGCCAGACCGGGACATTAGGGGCCACTGAAGCTTTCTTT.